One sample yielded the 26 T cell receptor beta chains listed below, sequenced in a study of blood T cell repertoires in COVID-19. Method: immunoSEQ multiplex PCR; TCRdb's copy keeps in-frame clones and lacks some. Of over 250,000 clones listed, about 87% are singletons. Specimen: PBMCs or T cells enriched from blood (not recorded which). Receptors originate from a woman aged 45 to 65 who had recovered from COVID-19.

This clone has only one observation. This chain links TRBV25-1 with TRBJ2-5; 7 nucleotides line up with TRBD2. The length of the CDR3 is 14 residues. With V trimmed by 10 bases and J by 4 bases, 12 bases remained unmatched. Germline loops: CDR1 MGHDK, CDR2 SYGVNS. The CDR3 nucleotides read TGTGCCAACCTCCCCGCGGGAGTTTTAGAGACCCAGTACTTC. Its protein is CANLPAGVLETQYF. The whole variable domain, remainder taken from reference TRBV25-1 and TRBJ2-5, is EADIYQTPRYLVIGTGKKITLECSQTMGHDKMYWYQQDPGMELHLIHYSYGVNSTEKGDLSSESTVSRIRTEHFPLTLESARPSHTSQYLCANLPAGVLETQYFGPGTRLLVL.

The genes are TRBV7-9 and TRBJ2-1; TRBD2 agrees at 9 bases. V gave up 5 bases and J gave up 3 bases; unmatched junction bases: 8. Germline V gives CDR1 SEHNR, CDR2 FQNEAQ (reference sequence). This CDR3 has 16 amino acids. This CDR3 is CASSSRSSGIYNEQFF. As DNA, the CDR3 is TGTGCCAGCAGCAGCCGTTCTAGCGGGATCTACAATGAGCAGTTCTTC.

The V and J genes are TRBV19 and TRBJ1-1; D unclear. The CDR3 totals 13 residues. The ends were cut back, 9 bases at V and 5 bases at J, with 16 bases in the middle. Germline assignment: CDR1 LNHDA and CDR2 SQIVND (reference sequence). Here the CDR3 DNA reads TGTGCCAGCAATCGGGAGGGTTGGACTGAAGCTTTCTTT. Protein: CASNREGWTEAFF.

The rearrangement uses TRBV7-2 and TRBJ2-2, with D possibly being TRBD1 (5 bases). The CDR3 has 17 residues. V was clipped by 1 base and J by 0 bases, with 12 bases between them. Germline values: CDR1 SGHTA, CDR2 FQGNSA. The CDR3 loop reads CASSLGSQGSNTGELFF. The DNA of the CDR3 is TGTGCCAGCAGCTTAGGTTCTCAGGGATCGAACACCGGGGAGCTGTTTTTT.

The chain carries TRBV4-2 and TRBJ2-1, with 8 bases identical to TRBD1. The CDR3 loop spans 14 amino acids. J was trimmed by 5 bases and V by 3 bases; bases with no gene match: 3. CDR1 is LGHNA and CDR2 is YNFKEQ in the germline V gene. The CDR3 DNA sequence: TGTGCCAGCAGCCAGGAGGACAGGGACAATGAGCAGTTCTTC. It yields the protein CASSQEDRDNEQFF.

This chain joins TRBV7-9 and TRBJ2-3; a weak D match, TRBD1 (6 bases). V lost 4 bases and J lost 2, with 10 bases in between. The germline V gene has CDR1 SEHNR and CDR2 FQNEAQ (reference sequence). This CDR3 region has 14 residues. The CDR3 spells CASSSRQDTDTQYF. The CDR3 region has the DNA TGTGCCAGCAGCTCCCGACAGGACACAGATACGCAGTATTTT.

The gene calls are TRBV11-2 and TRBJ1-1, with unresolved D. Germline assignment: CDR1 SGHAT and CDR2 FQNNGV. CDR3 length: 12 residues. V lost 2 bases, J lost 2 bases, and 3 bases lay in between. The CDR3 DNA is TGTGCCAGCAGCTTAACAAACACTGAAGCTTTCTTT. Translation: CASSLTNTEAFF.

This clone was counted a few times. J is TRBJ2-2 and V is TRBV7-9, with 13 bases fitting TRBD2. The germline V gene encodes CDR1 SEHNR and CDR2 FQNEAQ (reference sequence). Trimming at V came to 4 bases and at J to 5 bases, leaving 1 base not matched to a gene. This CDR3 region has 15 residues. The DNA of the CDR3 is TGTGCCAGCAGCTCACTAGCGGGAGGGACCGGGGAGCTGTTTTTT. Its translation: CASSSLAGGTGELFF.

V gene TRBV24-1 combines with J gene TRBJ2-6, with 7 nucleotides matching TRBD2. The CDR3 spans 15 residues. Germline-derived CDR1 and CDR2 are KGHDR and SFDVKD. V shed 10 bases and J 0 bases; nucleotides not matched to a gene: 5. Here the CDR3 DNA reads TGTGCCACTAACCCGGGGGGCTCTGGGGCCAACGTCCTGACTTTC. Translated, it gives CATNPGGSGANVLTF.

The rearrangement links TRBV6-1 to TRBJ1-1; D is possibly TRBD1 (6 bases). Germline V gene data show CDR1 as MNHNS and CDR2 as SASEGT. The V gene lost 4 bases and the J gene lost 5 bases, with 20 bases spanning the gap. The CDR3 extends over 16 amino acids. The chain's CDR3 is CASSVKRGAGATEAFF. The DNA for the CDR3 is TGTGCCAGCAGTGTCAAACGGGGGGCAGGGGCAACTGAAGCTTTCTTT.

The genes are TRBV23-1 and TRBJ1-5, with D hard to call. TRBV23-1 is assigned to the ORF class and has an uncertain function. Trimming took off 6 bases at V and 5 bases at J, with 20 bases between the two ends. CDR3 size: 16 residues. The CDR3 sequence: CASSGMAPTGDQPQHF. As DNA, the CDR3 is TGCGCCAGCAGCGGAATGGCCCCCACCGGGGATCAGCCCCAGCATTTT.

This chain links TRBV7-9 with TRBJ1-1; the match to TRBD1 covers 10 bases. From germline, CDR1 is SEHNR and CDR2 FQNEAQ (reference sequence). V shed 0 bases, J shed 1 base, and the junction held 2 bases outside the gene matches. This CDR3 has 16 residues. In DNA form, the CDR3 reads TGTGCCAGCAGCTTAGCCGGGACAGGGGCGAACACTGAAGCTTTCTTT. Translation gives CASSLAGTGANTEAFF.

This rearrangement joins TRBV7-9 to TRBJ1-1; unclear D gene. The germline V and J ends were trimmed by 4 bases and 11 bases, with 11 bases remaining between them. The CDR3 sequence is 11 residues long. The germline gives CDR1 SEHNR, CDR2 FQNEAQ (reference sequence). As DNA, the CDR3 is TGTGCCAGCAGCTCAGGCCCCATTGCTTTCTTT. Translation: CASSSGPIAFF.

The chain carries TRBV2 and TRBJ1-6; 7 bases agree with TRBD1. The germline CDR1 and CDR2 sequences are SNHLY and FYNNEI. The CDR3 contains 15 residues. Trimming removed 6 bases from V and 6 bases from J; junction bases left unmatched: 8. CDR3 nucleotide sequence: TGTGCCAGCAGCTACAGGGGAATTGGTAATTCACCCCTCCACTTT. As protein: CASSYRGIGNSPLHF.

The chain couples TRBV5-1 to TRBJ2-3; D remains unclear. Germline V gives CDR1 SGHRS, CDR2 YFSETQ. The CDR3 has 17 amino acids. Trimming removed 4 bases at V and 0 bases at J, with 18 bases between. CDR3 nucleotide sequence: TGCGCCAGCAGCCACGAAAGTTCCAGGTGGAGCACAGATACGCAGTATTTT. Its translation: CASSHESSRWSTDTQYF.

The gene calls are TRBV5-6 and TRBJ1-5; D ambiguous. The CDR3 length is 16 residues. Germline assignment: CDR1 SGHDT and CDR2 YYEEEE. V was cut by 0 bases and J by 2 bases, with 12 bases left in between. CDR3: CASSLAHAGGNQPQHF. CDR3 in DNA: TGTGCCAGCAGCTTGGCGCACGCTGGAGGCAATCAGCCCCAGCATTTT.

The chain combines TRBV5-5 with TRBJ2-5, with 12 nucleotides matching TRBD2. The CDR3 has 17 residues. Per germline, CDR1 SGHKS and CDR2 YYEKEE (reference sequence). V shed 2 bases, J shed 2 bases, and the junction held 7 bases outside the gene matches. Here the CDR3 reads CASSFRWTSGAQETQYF. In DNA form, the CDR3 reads TGTGCCAGCAGCTTTAGGTGGACTAGCGGGGCTCAAGAGACCCAGTACTTC.

Here the CDR3 reads CASSIARQGGNTIYF. For the CDR3, the DNA is TGTGCCAGTAGTATTGCACGACAGGGGGGAAACACCATATATTTT. The rearrangement links TRBV19 to TRBJ1-3, with 8 bases lining up with TRBD1. The V segment lost 3 bases and the J segment 4 bases; nucleotides outside the gene matches: 5. The germline V gene encodes CDR1 LNHDA and CDR2 SQIVND (reference sequence). The CDR3 is 15 amino acids.

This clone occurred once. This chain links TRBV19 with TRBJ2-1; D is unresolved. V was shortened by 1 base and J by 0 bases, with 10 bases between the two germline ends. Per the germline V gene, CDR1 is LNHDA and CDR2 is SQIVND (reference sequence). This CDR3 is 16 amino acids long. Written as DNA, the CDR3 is TGTGCCAGTAGTATAGGGCGGTCGAGCTCCTACAATGAGCAGTTCTTC. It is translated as CASSIGRSSSYNEQFF.

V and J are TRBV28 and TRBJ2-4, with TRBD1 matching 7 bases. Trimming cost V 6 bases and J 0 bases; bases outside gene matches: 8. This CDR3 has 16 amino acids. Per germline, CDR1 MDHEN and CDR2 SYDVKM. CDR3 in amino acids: CASRPQGLLAKNIQYF. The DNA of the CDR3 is TGTGCCAGCAGACCACAGGGGTTACTAGCCAAAAACATTCAGTACTTC.

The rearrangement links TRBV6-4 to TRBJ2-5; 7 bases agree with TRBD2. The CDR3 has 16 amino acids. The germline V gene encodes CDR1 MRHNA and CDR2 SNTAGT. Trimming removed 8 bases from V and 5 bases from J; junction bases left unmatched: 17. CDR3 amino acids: CASPDGIAGPRETQYF. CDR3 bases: TGTGCCAGCCCCGATGGGATAGCGGGCCCGCGGGAGACCCAGTACTTC.

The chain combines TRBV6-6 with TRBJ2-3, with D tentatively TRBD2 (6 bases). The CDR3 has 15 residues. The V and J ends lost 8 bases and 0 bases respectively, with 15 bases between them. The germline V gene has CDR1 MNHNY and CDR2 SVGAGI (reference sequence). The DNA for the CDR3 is TGTGCCAGCCGAATTAGCGGTACTAGCACAGATACGCAGTATTTT. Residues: CASRISGTSTDTQYF.

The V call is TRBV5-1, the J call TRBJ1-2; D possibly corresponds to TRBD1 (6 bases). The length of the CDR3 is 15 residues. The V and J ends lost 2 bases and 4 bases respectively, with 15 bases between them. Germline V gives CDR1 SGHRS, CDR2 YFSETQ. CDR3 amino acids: CASSLNSATGYGYTF. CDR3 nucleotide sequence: TGCGCCAGCAGCTTAAACAGCGCGACAGGCTATGGCTACACCTTC.

CDR3 in amino acids: CSVGDSVAGYTF. The CDR3 DNA sequence: TGCAGCGTTGGTGACAGTGTGGCCGGCTACACCTTC. This chain links TRBV29-1 with TRBJ1-2, with D possibly being TRBD1 (5 bases). Germline V gives CDR1 SQVTM, CDR2 ANQGSEA. The CDR3 has 12 residues. The germline V and J ends were trimmed by 4 bases and 8 bases, with 14 bases remaining between them.

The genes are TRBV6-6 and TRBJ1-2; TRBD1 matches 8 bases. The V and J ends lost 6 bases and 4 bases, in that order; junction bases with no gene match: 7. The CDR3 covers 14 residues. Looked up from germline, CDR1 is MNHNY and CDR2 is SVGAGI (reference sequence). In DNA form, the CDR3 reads TGTGCCAGCAGAGACAGGGGCCAACTCTATGGCTACACCTTC. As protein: CASRDRGQLYGYTF.

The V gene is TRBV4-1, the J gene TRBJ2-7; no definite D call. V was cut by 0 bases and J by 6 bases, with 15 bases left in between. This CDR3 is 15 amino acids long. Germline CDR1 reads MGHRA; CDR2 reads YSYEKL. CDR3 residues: CASSQDRAQAIEQYF. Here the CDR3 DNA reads TGCGCCAGCAGCCAAGACCGAGCCCAAGCAATCGAGCAGTACTTC.